This T cell receptor (beta chain) was profiled in a study of early T cells in non-severe SARS-CoV-2 infection. Overall study context: Sequencing input comprised bulk RNA from unsorted whole blood; chain pairing was not available.

TCRdb itself ran the 5' RACE reads through MiXCR, one entry per CDR3 protein. The data show about 83,000 distinct CDR3 sequences, about 10% seen once. This clonotype was counted between two and nine times. V gave up 6 bases and J gave up 5 bases, with 27 bases separating them. CDR3 length: 18 amino acids. Germline V gene lookup returns CDR1 MNHEY and CDR2 SVGEGT. The chain carries TRBV6-2 or TRBV6-3 and TRBJ2-3, with D possibly TRBD2 on 6 matching bases. This sequence was found in an adult who was a healthcare worker with PCR-confirmed SARS-CoV-2 infection or an uninfected control (not recorded which). The sequences come from whole blood, collected at baseline. CDR3 coding DNA: TGTGCCAGCAGACGGTATACCGGAACTAGCCCTATGGGAGATACGCAGTATTTT. Protein sequence: CASRRYTGTSPMGDTQYF.